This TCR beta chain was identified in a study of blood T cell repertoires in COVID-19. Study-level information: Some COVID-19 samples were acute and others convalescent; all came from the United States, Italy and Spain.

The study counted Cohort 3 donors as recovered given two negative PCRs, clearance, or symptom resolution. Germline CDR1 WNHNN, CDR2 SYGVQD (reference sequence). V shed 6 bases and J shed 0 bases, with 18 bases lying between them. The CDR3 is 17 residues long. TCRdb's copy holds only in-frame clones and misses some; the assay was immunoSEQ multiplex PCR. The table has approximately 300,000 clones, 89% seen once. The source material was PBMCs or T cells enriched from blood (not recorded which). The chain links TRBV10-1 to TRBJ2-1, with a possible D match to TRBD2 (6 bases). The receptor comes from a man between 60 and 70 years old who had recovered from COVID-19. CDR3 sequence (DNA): TGCGCCAGCAGAGAAACTAGCCGATGGAGCTCCTACAATGAGCAGTTCTTC. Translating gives CASRETSRWSSYNEQFF.